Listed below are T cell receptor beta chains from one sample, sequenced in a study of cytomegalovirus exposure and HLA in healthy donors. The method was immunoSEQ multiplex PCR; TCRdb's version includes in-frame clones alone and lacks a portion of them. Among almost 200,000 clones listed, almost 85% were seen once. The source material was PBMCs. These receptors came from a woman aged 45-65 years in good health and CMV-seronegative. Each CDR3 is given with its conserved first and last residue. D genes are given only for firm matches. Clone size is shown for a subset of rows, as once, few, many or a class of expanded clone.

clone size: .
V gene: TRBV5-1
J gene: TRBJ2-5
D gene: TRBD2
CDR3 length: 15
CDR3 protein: CASSFTGRGQETQYF
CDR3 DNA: TGCGCCAGCAGCTTTACCGGGAGGGGACAAGAGACCCAGTACTTC

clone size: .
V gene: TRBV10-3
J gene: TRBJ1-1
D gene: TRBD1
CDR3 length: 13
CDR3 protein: CATDRGGGTEAFF
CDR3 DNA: TGTGCCACAGACAGGGGAGGGGGCACTGAAGCTTTCTTT

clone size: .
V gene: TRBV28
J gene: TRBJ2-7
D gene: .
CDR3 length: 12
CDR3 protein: CASSWGPYEQYF
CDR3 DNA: TGTGCCAGCAGTTGGGGCCCCTACGAGCAGTACTTC

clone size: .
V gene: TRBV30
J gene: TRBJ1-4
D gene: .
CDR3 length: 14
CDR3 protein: CAWKYDTTGGKLFF
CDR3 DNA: TGTGCCTGGAAATACGACACGACAGGCGGAAAACTGTTTTTT

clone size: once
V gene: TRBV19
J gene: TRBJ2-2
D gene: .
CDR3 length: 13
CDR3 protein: CASSSGYTGELFF
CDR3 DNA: TGTGCCAGTAGTTCGGGTTACACCGGGGAGCTGTTTTTT

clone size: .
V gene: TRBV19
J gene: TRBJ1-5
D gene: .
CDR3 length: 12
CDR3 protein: CASSMGTQPQHF
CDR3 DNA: TGTGCCAGTAGTATGGGCACTCAGCCCCAGCATTTT

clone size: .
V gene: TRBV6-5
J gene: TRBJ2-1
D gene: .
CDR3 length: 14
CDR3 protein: CASRRGSSYNEQFF
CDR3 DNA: TGTGCCAGCAGAAGGGGGAGCTCCTACAATGAGCAGTTCTTC

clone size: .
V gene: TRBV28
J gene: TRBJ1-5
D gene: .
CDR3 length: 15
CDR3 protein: CASILSGGTNQPQHF
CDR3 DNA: TGTGCCAGCATCCTCTCGGGGGGAACCAATCAGCCCCAGCATTTT

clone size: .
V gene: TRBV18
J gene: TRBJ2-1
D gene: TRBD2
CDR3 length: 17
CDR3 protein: CASSRGTSEESYNEQFF
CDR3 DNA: TGTGCCAGCTCCCGGGGGACTAGCGAGGAGAGTTACAATGAGCAGTTCTTC

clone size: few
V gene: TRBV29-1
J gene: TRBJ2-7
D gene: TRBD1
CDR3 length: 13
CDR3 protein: CSVPGQGFHEQYF
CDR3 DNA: TGCAGCGTTCCGGGACAGGGGTTCCACGAGCAGTACTTC

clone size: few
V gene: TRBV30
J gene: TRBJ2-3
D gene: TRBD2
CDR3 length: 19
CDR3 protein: CAWKPPVFAGVFGTDTQYF
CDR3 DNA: TGTGCCTGGAAGCCCCCGGTTTTTGCGGGAGTCTTTGGCACAGATACGCAGTATTTT